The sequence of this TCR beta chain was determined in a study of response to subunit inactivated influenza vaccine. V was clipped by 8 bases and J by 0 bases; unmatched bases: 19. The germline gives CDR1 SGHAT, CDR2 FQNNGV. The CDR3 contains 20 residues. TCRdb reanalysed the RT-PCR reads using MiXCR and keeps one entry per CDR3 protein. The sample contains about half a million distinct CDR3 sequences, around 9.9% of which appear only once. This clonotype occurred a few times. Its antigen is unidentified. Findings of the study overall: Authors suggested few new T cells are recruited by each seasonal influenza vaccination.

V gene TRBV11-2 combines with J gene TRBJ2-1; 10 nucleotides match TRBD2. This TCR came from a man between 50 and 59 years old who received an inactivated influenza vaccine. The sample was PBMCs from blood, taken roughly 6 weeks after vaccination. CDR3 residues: CASGEREGTRSYYSYNEQFF. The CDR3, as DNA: TGTGCCAGCGGCGAGCGGGAGGGTACTCGTTCCTATTACTCCTACAATGAGCAGTTCTTC.